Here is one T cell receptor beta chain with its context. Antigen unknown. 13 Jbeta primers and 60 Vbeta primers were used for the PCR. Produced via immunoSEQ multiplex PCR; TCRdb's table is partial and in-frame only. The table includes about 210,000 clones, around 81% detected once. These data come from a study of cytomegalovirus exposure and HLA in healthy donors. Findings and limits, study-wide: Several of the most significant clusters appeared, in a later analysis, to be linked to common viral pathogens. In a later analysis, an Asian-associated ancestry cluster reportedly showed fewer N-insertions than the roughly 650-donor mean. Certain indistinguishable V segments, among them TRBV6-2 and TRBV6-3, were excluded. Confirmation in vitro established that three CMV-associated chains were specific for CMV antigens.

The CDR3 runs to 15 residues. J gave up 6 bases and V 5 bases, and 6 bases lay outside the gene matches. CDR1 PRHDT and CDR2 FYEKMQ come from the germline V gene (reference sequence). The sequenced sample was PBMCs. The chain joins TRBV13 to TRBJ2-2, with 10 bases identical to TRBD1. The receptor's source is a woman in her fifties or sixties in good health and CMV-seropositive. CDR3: CASSPDRGIPGELFF. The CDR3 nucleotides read TGTGCCAGCAGCCCGGACAGGGGGATCCCCGGGGAGCTGTTTTTT.